This T cell receptor beta chain emerged from a study of T cells after yellow fever vaccination. Study outcomes and limitations: A small proportion of clonotypes was detected in both the CD4 and CD8 compartments.

CDR1 and CDR2 (germline): MNHEY, SMNVEV (reference sequence). This CDR3 comprises 16 residues. The V gene lost 3 bases and the J gene lost 1 base, with 15 bases spanning the gap. TCRdb ran MiXCR on the 5' RACE reads and lists one entry per CDR3 protein. The table records more than 90,000 distinct CDR3 sequences, 7.2% of them present only once. Many counts were recorded for this clonotype. Its antigen is undetermined. The origin of this receptor is a man younger than 30 who received the YFV17D yellow fever vaccine. This chain connects TRBV27 to TRBJ1-1, with D perhaps TRBD1 (6 bases). The sample in question was CD4+ T cells sorted from PBMCs, obtained around 45 days after the first yellow fever vaccination. The CDR3 nucleotides read TGTGCCAGCAGTTTTACGGGTCAGGGGACGAACACTGAAGCTTTCTTT. Its protein is CASSFTGQGTNTEAFF.